This entry features one T cell receptor (beta chain) sequence. Its antigen is currently not known. Base qualities are not provided; no much larger clone lies one nucleotide away. After removal of 4 bases from V and 0 bases from J, the junction retains 11 bases not matched to a gene. The germline V gene sets CDR1 to KGHSH and CDR2 to LQKENI. The CDR3 goes from the cysteine to the phenylalanine over 19 residues. Only the CDR3 part of the read is kept: 57 bases, read in frame from the first base. The sample is drawn from a study of blood T cell repertoires in COVID-19 (dated by TCRdb to the early 2020s). Context from the whole study: Samples from collaborators originated in the United States, Italy and Spain and spanned both the acute and convalescent phases of COVID-19. The repertoires were made available in a free public database intended to serve as a resource for research on the immune response to SARS-CoV-2. Where available, HLA class I and class II types were obtained from metadata supplied by the sample provider rather than from assay-based typing. The dataset comprised deeply sampled blood TCRbeta repertoires from subjects exposed to, actively infected with, or recovered from COVID-19. The prospective study material was composed of cDNA or gDNA derived from T cells, B-cell-depleted T cells, or PBMCs. The samples were drawn from two sources: the first 160 participants of the ongoing ImmuneRACE study, and 1,254 subjects contributed by 6 global collaborators. Nearly every sample came with metadata listing a de-identified subject ID, COVID-19 status, age in years and sex. What the authors observed across the whole study: The quantity of clinical and demographic metadata differed by source and by participant and was supplied without curation.

The collaborating institutions used their own protocols to collect whole blood in K2EDTA tubes. For TCRbeta analysis, collaborator samples were shipped as frozen whole blood, as isolated PBMCs, or as DNA extracted from either sample type. The immunoSEQ Assay, a bias-controlled multiplex PCR, was used to amplify TCRbeta CDR3 regions from genomic DNA. The published analysis was carried out like this. The number of nucleated cells in each sample was estimated from the amplification of reference gene primers within the assay. Sequence reads were collapsed and filtered to measure the absolute abundance of every unique TCRbeta CDR3 rearrangement. For each sample, productive Simpson clonality was calculated as the square root of Simpson's diversity index over productive rearrangements. TCRdb took over this immuneACCESS table, retaining in-frame rearrangements with V and J assigned. Such tables are incomplete; in checked studies, under half of the missing clones stem from an unresolved V gene, and the remainder is unexplained. The V and J calls and the clone size are those of that table, but D and trimming were determined from the DNA. Present in this sample are around 170,000 clones, just over 85% of which were seen just once. The ten largest clones represent roughly 8.7% of the sample.

The sequence links TRBV18 to TRBJ2-6, with 8 bases in between that match TRBD2. Specimen: peripheral blood. The source is a man in his fifties or sixties with active or convalescent COVID-19. The DNA sequence is TGTGCCAGCTCACTAGGACTAGCATCCCCCCCCTCTGGGGCCAACGTCCTGACTTTC. Its product reads: CASSLGLASPPSGANVLTF.